This entry lists 22 T cell receptor beta chains sequenced from one sample in a study of response to subunit inactivated influenza vaccine. TCRdb recomputed calls from the RT-PCR reads with MiXCR, one row per CDR3 protein. The table includes about 780,000 distinct CDR3 sequences, 15% to 20% detected once. The starting material was PBMCs from blood, obtained less than 6 days after vaccination. All receptors come from a man between 45 and 60 years old who received an inactivated influenza vaccine.

This clonotype was counted only a few times. The chain is built from TRBV10-3 and TRBJ2-1; TRBD2 matches 8 bases. Trimming took 5 bases from V and 5 from J; bases not matched to a gene: 5. CDR1 ENHRY and CDR2 SYGVKD come from the germline V gene. There are 14 residues in the CDR3. CDR3 DNA sequence: TGTGCCATCAGTTGGGCGACTAGCGACAATGAGCAGTTCTTC. It specifies CAISWATSDNEQFF.

The rearrangement links TRBV6-1 to TRBJ1-2; perhaps TRBD1 as D (6 bases). V lost 6 bases to trimming and J lost 4 bases, with 15 bases between them. Germline V lookup: CDR1 MNHNS, CDR2 SASEGT. CDR3 length equals 14 residues. The CDR3 sequence: CASRKIRTAYGYTF. The CDR3 bases are TGTGCCAGCAGGAAAATCCGGACAGCCTATGGCTACACCTTC.

This chain connects TRBV4-3 to TRBJ1-6, with a possible D match to TRBD1 (5 bases). The CDR3 spans 15 residues. Germline-derived CDR1 and CDR2 are LGHNA and YSLEER. The V end lost 0 bases, the J end lost 8 bases, and 11 bases lay between the germline ends. The CDR3: CASSQDSEGYSPLHF. CDR3 DNA sequence: TGCGCCAGCAGCCAAGATTCGGAGGGGTATTCACCCCTCCACTTT.

This clonotype appeared a few times. This chain uses TRBV12-3 or TRBV12-4 with TRBJ2-3, with D hard to call. The V end lost 5 bases, the J end lost 1 base, and 13 bases lay between the germline ends. The CDR3 is 15 residues long. The CDR3 loop reads CASSGFSSGTDTQYF. CDR3 nucleotides: TGTGCCAGCAGTGGTTTCTCTTCTGGCACAGATACGCAGTATTTT.

The J gene is TRBJ1-2, the V gene TRBV6-5; no definite D call. The germline V and J ends were trimmed by 2 bases and 4 bases, with 11 bases remaining between them. The CDR3 sequence is 14 residues long. The V gene's germline CDR1 is MNHEY and CDR2 SVGAGI. CDR3 loop: CASSYNGEGYGYTF. The CDR3, as DNA: TGTGCCAGCAGTTACAACGGGGAAGGCTATGGCTACACCTTC.

This clonotype was seen ten or more times. The chain carries TRBV7-3 and TRBJ2-1; no firm D call. The V end was cut by 4 bases, the J end by 4 bases, with 11 bases between. CDR1 and CDR2 (germline): SGHTA, FQGTGA. This CDR3 region has 14 residues. In DNA form, the CDR3 reads TGTGCCAGCAGCTCCTTGGACGATTACAATGAGCAGTTCTTC. Translation gives CASSSLDDYNEQFF.

In its sample, this clonotype was seen a few times. The chain has TRBV4-3 and TRBJ2-2; D gene ambiguous. Trimming stripped 2 bases from V and 1 base from J, with 8 bases between. This CDR3 contains 15 residues. The germline CDR1 and CDR2 sequences are LGHNA and YSLEER. Written as DNA, the CDR3 is TGCGCCAGCAGCCAAAAAACGGGGAACACCGGGGAGCTGTTTTTT. Its protein is CASSQKTGNTGELFF.

This clonotype was recorded many times. V is TRBV12-3 or TRBV12-4 and J is TRBJ2-3; 8 bases match TRBD2. The CDR3 has 15 residues. Trimming cost V 6 bases and J 2 bases; bases outside gene matches: 7. The CDR3 spells CASSLGGRSTDTQYF. The CDR3 coding sequence is TGTGCCAGCAGCTTGGGCGGGAGGTCCACAGATACGCAGTATTTT.

The rearrangement joins TRBV7-2 to TRBJ2-5, with D tentatively TRBD2 (5 bases). Germline V gene sequence: CDR1 SGHTA, CDR2 FQGNSA. With 5 bases removed from V and 3 bases from J, the gap between germline ends came to 10 bases. CDR3 length equals 13 residues. The CDR3 DNA reads as TGTGCCAGCAGCCCCGGGGTCGAAGAGACCCAGTACTTC. Its translation is CASSPGVEETQYF.

This sequence joins TRBV7-2 and TRBJ2-1; 8 bases line up with TRBD1. V lost 4 bases and J lost 5; bases outside the gene matches: 7. The CDR3 spans 15 residues. CDR1 and CDR2 (germline): SGHTA, FQGNSA. The chain's CDR3 is CASSSRQGRDNEQFF. The CDR3 DNA reads TGTGCCAGCAGCTCCCGACAGGGGAGAGACAATGAGCAGTTCTTC.

This clonotype has only a few counts. The rearrangement joins TRBV20-1 to TRBJ2-1; a possible D gene is TRBD2 (6 bases). Looked up from germline, CDR1 is DFQATT and CDR2 is SNEGSKA (reference sequence). V lost 0 bases and J lost 10, with 28 bases in between. The CDR3 has 18 amino acids. CDR3 region: CSARDLVPRGTFMEEQFF. In nucleotides, the CDR3 is TGCAGTGCTAGAGATTTAGTCCCCCGCGGGACCTTTATGGAAGAGCAGTTCTTC.

This clonotype was counted between two and nine times. V is TRBV6-2 or TRBV6-3 and J is TRBJ1-5; no clear D gene. The germline V gene has CDR1 MNHEY and CDR2 SVGEGT. Trimming removed 2 bases from V and 6 bases from J, with 11 bases in between. CDR3 length: 14 residues. CDR3: CASSYVGSGQPQHF. CDR3 coding DNA: TGTGCCAGCAGTTACGTGGGTTCCGGTCAGCCCCAGCATTTT.

This clonotype was detected once. The chain carries TRBV4-3 and TRBJ2-1; 9 bases match TRBD1. Trimming took 3 bases from V and 5 from J; bases not matched to a gene: 8. Germline CDR1 is LGHNA and CDR2 is YSLEER. The CDR3 covers 16 residues. The CDR3 loop reads CASSHRRDREDNEQFF. CDR3 DNA: TGCGCCAGCAGCCACCGCCGGGACAGGGAGGACAATGAGCAGTTCTTC.

This chain uses TRBV27 with TRBJ2-2, with D hard to call. There are 18 residues in the CDR3. The germline gives CDR1 MNHEY, CDR2 SMNVEV (reference sequence). Trimming left V 1 base short and J 5 bases short, with 20 bases between. CDR3 sequence (DNA): TGTGCCAGCAGTTTATACCTCCCATTAAAGGGTAGAACCGGGGAGCTGTTTTTT. As protein: CASSLYLPLKGRTGELFF.

The sample holds many counts of this clonotype. The chain is built from TRBV15 and TRBJ2-1; 7 positions match TRBD2. This CDR3 is built from 13 residues. The germline V gene has CDR1 LNHNV and CDR2 YYDKDF (reference sequence). V lost 8 bases and J lost 3; bases outside the gene matches: 4. This chain's CDR3 is CATGREIYNEQFF. The CDR3 nucleotides are TGTGCCACCGGGCGGGAGATCTACAATGAGCAGTTCTTC.

Only a few counts were recorded for this clonotype. The chain couples TRBV9 to TRBJ2-3; D is possibly TRBD1 or TRBD2 (5 bases each). V lost 5 bases to trimming and J lost 0 bases, with 13 bases between them. The CDR3 runs 15 residues. Per the germline V gene, CDR1 is SGDLS and CDR2 is YYNGEE. CDR3 sequence: CASSARWGSTDTQYF. The CDR3 DNA follows: TGTGCCAGCAGTGCCCGTTGGGGGAGCACAGATACGCAGTATTTT. The full variable domain, its missing parts supplied by reference TRBV9 and TRBJ2-3, is DSGVTQTPKHLITATGQRVTLRCSPRSGDLSVYWYQQSLDQGLQFLIQYYNGEERAKGNILERFSAQQFPDLHSELNLSSLELGDSALYFCASSARWGSTDTQYFGPGTRLTVL.

This clonotype was seen a single time. Compared with germline, one end of the junction differs, possibly owing to a read error. The V gene is TRBV7-9, the J gene TRBJ1-2; no clear D gene. The CDR3 contains 12 residues. CDR1 is SEHNR, CDR2 FQNEAQ, per germline (reference sequence). The CDR3 DNA reads as TGTGCCAGCAGCTTAGGTAACGATGGCTACACCTTC. This encodes CASSLGNDGYTF.

The sample holds many counts of this clonotype. This chain uses TRBV12-3 or TRBV12-4 with TRBJ1-1; the match to TRBD1 covers 8 bases. There are 15 residues in the CDR3. Unmatched junction bases numbered 11, after V lost 7 bases and J lost 4 bases. The chain's CDR3 is CASIPRGQRATEAFF. The DNA of the CDR3 is TGTGCCAGCATCCCCAGGGGGCAGAGGGCCACTGAAGCTTTCTTT.

The chain employs TRBV12-3 or TRBV12-4 and TRBJ2-1; D gene ambiguous. The germline V and J ends were trimmed by 6 bases and 6 bases, with 21 bases remaining between them. The CDR3 length is 16 residues. The CDR3: CASRFSFSVLGNEQFF. CDR3 DNA: TGTGCCAGCAGATTTTCTTTCTCAGTCCTGGGCAATGAGCAGTTCTTC.

This clonotype was seen only a few times. The chain is built from TRBV12-3 or TRBV12-4 and TRBJ2-2, with 9 positions matching TRBD1. V was pared by 6 bases and J by 7 bases, with 15 bases of the junction left unmatched. This CDR3 spans 17 amino acids. The CDR3 DNA reads TGTGCCAGCAGGACCAACAGGGGGCACCTTGAAATCGGGGAGCTGTTTTTT. Amino acids: CASRTNRGHLEIGELFF.

The V call is TRBV5-1, the J call TRBJ2-7; D is possibly TRBD2 (5 bases). Germline V gene data show CDR1 as SGHRS and CDR2 as YFSETQ. V lost 5 bases to trimming and J lost 1 base, with 13 bases between them. The CDR3 consists of 14 residues. In DNA, the CDR3 is TGCGCCAGCAGTATCACGGAGGTATCCTACGAGCAGTACTTC. This encodes CASSITEVSYEQYF. Full variable domain (outside the CDR3, taken from reference TRBV5-1 and TRBJ2-7): KAGVTQTPRYLIKTRGQQVTLSCSPISGHRSVSWYQQTPGQGLQFLFEYFSETQRNKGNFPGRFSGRQFSNSRSEMNVSTLELGDSALYLCASSITEVSYEQYFGPGTRLTVT.

The gene calls are TRBV6-1 and TRBJ2-1, with 7 bases aligning to TRBD2. Trimming cost V 9 bases and J 5 bases; bases outside gene matches: 13. The CDR3 runs 15 residues. Germline CDR1 and CDR2: MNHNS and SASEGT. CDR3 sequence: CASSGWEGPHNEQFF. DNA of the CDR3: TGTGCCAGTTCGGGGTGGGAGGGCCCACACAATGAGCAGTTCTTC.